Shown below are 22 T cell receptor beta chains from a single sample sequenced in a study of response to subunit inactivated influenza vaccine. TCRdb processed the RT-PCR reads anew with MiXCR; each CDR3 protein has one entry. The sample comprises 500,000 to 550,000 distinct CDR3 sequences, roughly 8.2% of which are singletons, and 13% rests with the top ten. The sequencing used PBMCs from blood, collected about 23 months after vaccination. The receptors were sampled from a man aged 50 to 75 who received an inactivated influenza vaccine.

Ten or more counts support this clonotype. The chain carries TRBV29-1 and TRBJ2-1; a weak D match, TRBD2 (6 bases). Trimming removed 4 bases at V and 4 bases at J, with 11 bases between. The CDR3 loop spans 13 amino acids. Germline V gene data show CDR1 as SQVTM and CDR2 as ANQGSEA. The CDR3 here is CSVGAGRYNEQFF. CDR3 bases: TGCAGCGTTGGGGCAGGGAGGTACAATGAGCAGTTCTTC.

The table lists this clonotype with many counts. V gene TRBV5-1 combines with J gene TRBJ2-1; perhaps TRBD1 as D (6 bases). V was clipped by 0 bases and J by 4 bases, with 11 bases between them. The CDR3 runs to 15 residues. Germline V lookup: CDR1 SGHRS, CDR2 YFSETQ. CDR3 protein: CASSLGGGPYNEQFF. The DNA of the CDR3 is TGCGCCAGCAGCTTGGGTGGGGGCCCGTACAATGAGCAGTTCTTC. The full variable domain, completed using reference TRBV5-1 and TRBJ2-1, is KAGVTQTPRYLIKTRGQQVTLSCSPISGHRSVSWYQQTPGQGLQFLFEYFSETQRNKGNFPGRFSGRQFSNSRSEMNVSTLELGDSALYLCASSLGGGPYNEQFFGPGTRLTVL.

This chain links TRBV27 with TRBJ2-5, with D tentatively TRBD2 (6 bases). CDR3 length: 14 residues. Trimming stripped 5 bases from V and 3 bases from J, with 13 bases between. Looked up from germline, CDR1 is MNHEY and CDR2 is SMNVEV (reference sequence). CDR3 region: CASSTRGSEETQYF. The CDR3 coding sequence is TGTGCCAGCAGTACCCGGGGGAGCGAAGAGACCCAGTACTTC.

The table lists this clonotype with many counts. This chain uses TRBV28 with TRBJ2-6; 7 bases agree with TRBD1. The CDR3 length is 17 residues. V was clipped by 5 bases and J by 2 bases; unmatched bases: 9. The germline V gene has CDR1 MDHEN and CDR2 SYDVKM. The DNA of the CDR3 is TGTGCCAGCAGTCTGACAGGGTTCGGGCCTGGGGCCAACGTCCTGACTTTC. Translating gives CASSLTGFGPGANVLTF.

The V and J genes are TRBV25-1 and TRBJ2-5; 8 bases match TRBD2. Germline V gives CDR1 MGHDK, CDR2 SYGVNS. CDR3 length: 15 residues. The J segment lost 4 bases and the V segment lost 6 bases, leaving 10 bases of the junction unmatched. CDR3 region: CASSAGLVAIETQYF. The CDR3 nucleotides are TGTGCCAGCAGCGCGGGACTAGTGGCGATAGAGACCCAGTACTTC.

The gene calls are TRBV20-1 and TRBJ1-1; D is uncertain. V was cut by 6 bases and J by 5 bases, with 13 bases left in between. The germline V gene encodes CDR1 DFQATT and CDR2 SNEGSKA (reference sequence). The CDR3 contains 12 residues. The CDR3 bases are TGCAGTGCCGGCGGGTATGTTACTGAAGCTTTCTTT. Translating gives CSAGGYVTEAFF.

This clonotype was recorded a few times. The chain is built from TRBV28 and TRBJ2-1; TRBD2 aligns across 8 bases. The germline CDR1 and CDR2 sequences are MDHEN and SYDVKM. The CDR3 extends over 16 amino acids. V trimming: 1 base; J trimming: 7 bases; junction bases outside the gene matches: 9. The CDR3 protein is CASSLFRGGGENEQFF. Written as DNA, the CDR3 is TGTGCCAGCAGTTTATTTCGGGGGGGCGGTGAGAATGAGCAGTTCTTC.

Ten or more counts support this clonotype. The V call is TRBV2, the J call TRBJ2-1, with TRBD2 matching over 11 bases. With 6 bases clipped from V and 5 bases from J, the junction kept 6 bases outside the gene matches. This CDR3 spans 15 amino acids. Germline CDR1 SNHLY, CDR2 FYNNEI. CDR3 nucleotides: TGTGCCAGCAGAGTACTAGCGGGGGTGGACAATGAGCAGTTCTTC. Translated, it gives CASRVLAGVDNEQFF. Filled out from reference TRBV2 and TRBJ2-1, the complete variable domain reads EPEVTQTPSHQVTQMGQEVILRCVPISNHLYFYWYRQILGQKVEFLVSFYNNEISEKSEIFDDQFSVERPDGSNFTLKIRSTKLEDSAMYFCASRVLAGVDNEQFFGPGTRLTVL.

This clonotype turned up a few times. The J gene is TRBJ2-7, the V gene TRBV11-1; no clear D. V shed 1 base and J shed 7 bases, with 14 bases lying between them. Germline-derived CDR1 and CDR2 are SGHAT and FQDESV (reference sequence). The CDR3 runs 14 residues. The DNA for the CDR3 is TGTGCCAGCAGCTTAGGGCAGACCTTCTGGGAGCAGTACTTC. Translated, it gives CASSLGQTFWEQYF. The complete variable domain, with remaining parts taken from reference TRBV11-1 and TRBJ2-7, reads EAEVAQSPRYKITEKSQAVAFWCDPISGHATLYWYRQILGQGPELLVQFQDESVVDDSQLPKDRFSAERLKGVDSTLKIQPAELGDSAMYLCASSLGQTFWEQYFGPGTRLTVT.

This clonotype was observed a handful of times. The V gene is TRBV7-9, the J gene TRBJ2-1, with 8 bases lining up with TRBD1. This CDR3 contains 17 residues. Germline-derived CDR1 and CDR2 are SEHNR and FQNEAQ (reference sequence). With V trimmed by 4 bases and J by 3 bases, 11 bases remained unmatched. CDR3: CASSSSLSTGVYNEQFF. For the CDR3, the DNA is TGTGCCAGCAGCTCAAGTTTGTCGACAGGGGTCTACAATGAGCAGTTCTTC.

This clonotype was counted between two and nine times. The rearrangement joins TRBV30 to TRBJ2-1; TRBD1 or TRBD2 may be the D gene (7 bases each). The V end lost 4 bases, the J end lost 4 bases, and 17 bases lay between the germline ends. The germline CDR1 and CDR2 sequences are GTSNPN and SVGIG (reference sequence). CDR3 length equals 15 residues. CDR3 region: CAWTGWEGAYNEQFF. The CDR3 nucleotides read TGTGCCTGGACGGGATGGGAGGGGGCATACAATGAGCAGTTCTTC.

Notes on this clonotype: A much larger clonotype is one base distant, so this may be a read error. This chain links TRBV20-1 with TRBJ2-5; D is tentatively TRBD1 or TRBD2 (6 bases each). Trimming took off 1 base at V and 5 bases at J, with 17 bases between the two ends. Germline values: CDR1 DFQATT, CDR2 SNEGSKA (reference sequence). The CDR3 loop spans 15 amino acids. CDR3 coding DNA: TGCAGTGCTAGAGTGCAGTGGGGGGCTAGGGAGACCCAGTACTTC. Encoded protein: CSARVQWGARETQYF.

This rearrangement joins TRBV18 to TRBJ2-1; D unresolved. The CDR3 loop spans 15 amino acids. Trimming removed 5 bases at V and 3 bases at J, with 14 bases between. Per germline, CDR1 KGHSH and CDR2 LQKENI. The CDR3 DNA sequence: TGTGCCAGCTCAGTCGGGCCTACTTACTACAATGAGCAGTTCTTC. As protein: CASSVGPTYYNEQFF.

V usage is TRBV19 and J usage is TRBJ2-1, with D unresolved. The germline V gene encodes CDR1 LNHDA and CDR2 SQIVND (reference sequence). This CDR3 spans 15 amino acids. The V gene lost 1 base and the J gene lost 8 bases, with 15 bases spanning the gap. This CDR3 reads CASSIAFQRYHEQFF. The CDR3 DNA is TGTGCCAGTAGTATAGCATTTCAGAGGTACCATGAGCAGTTCTTC. Full variable domain (remainder filled in from reference TRBV19 and TRBJ2-1): DGGITQSPKYLFRKEGQNVTLSCEQNLNHDAMYWYRQDPGQGLRLIYYSQIVNDFQKGDIAEGYSVSREKKESFPLTVTSAQKNPTAFYLCASSIAFQRYHEQFFGPGTRLTVL.

This clonotype was seen ten or more times. This rearrangement joins TRBV6-1 to TRBJ1-1; 11 bases fit TRBD1. Unmatched junction bases numbered 9, after V lost 8 bases and J lost 4 bases. The CDR3 contains 15 residues. The germline gives CDR1 MNHNS, CDR2 SASEGT. CDR3 sequence reads: CASETGTGGITEAFF. CDR3 coding DNA: TGTGCCAGCGAAACCGGGACAGGGGGAATCACTGAAGCTTTCTTT.

V gene TRBV7-2 combines with J gene TRBJ2-3; 9 positions agree with TRBD1. The germline gives CDR1 SGHTA, CDR2 FQGNSA. CDR3 size: 15 residues. With V trimmed by 5 bases and J by 4 bases, 7 bases remained unmatched. In DNA, the CDR3 is TGTGCCAGCAGCCCTACAGGGGGCCGGGCAGATACGCAGTATTTT. Translation gives CASSPTGGRADTQYF.

This chain links TRBV29-1 with TRBJ1-1; 7 bases agree with TRBD1. The trim removed 5 bases at V and 3 bases at J, leaving 12 bases unmatched. The CDR3 runs to 15 residues. The V gene's germline CDR1 is SQVTM and CDR2 ANQGSEA. The CDR3 region has the DNA TGCAGCGTTTTTCCGGGACAAGGGGGCTACACTGAAGCTTTCTTT. Protein: CSVFPGQGGYTEAFF.

This clonotype has only a few counts. The chain joins TRBV4-2 to TRBJ1-5, with a tentative D call TRBD1 (6 bases). The germline V and J ends were trimmed by 4 bases and 0 bases, with 13 bases remaining between them. Germline V gene data show CDR1 as LGHNA and CDR2 as YNFKEQ. The CDR3 runs 16 residues. The CDR3 reads CASSLGGGRSNQPQHF. The CDR3 nucleotides are TGTGCCAGCAGCCTTGGGGGGGGCCGTAGCAATCAGCCCCAGCATTTT.

The table lists this clonotype with a few counts. The rearrangement uses TRBV29-1 and TRBJ1-2; tentatively, D is TRBD1 (5 bases). The CDR3 runs 13 residues. The germline V and J ends were trimmed by 4 bases and 4 bases, with 13 bases remaining between them. CDR1 SQVTM and CDR2 ANQGSEA come from the germline V gene. DNA for the CDR3: TGCAGCGTTGTTAGTCCGGGGGGCTATGGCTACACCTTC. Translated: CSVVSPGGYGYTF.

This chain joins TRBV27 and TRBJ1-1, with unresolved D. V dropped 5 bases and J dropped 4 bases, with 26 bases sitting between them. CDR3 length equals 18 residues. Germline CDR1 MNHEY, CDR2 SMNVEV (reference sequence). In nucleotides, the CDR3 is TGTGCCAGCAGTCGTGGAGCGCAGTCGAGAAGGCTAGGCACTGAAGCTTTCTTT. This translates into CASSRGAQSRRLGTEAFF.

This clonotype was observed a single time. The rearrangement joins TRBV11-2 to TRBJ2-5, with D perhaps matching TRBD1 or TRBD2 (5 bases each). The CDR3 is 16 residues long. V was pared by 4 bases and J by 5 bases, with 20 bases between. Germline lookup yields CDR1 SGHAT and CDR2 FQNNGV. CDR3 nucleotides: TGTGCCAGCAGCTCCCATCAGACCGGGGCGGAGGAGACCCAGTACTTC. Amino acids: CASSSHQTGAEETQYF.

The chain carries TRBV7-6 and TRBJ2-7; 9 nucleotides match TRBD2. The CDR3 totals 14 residues. With 3 bases clipped from V and 6 bases from J, the junction kept 6 bases outside the gene matches. The germline V gene has CDR1 SGHVS and CDR2 FNYEAQ. CDR3 nucleotide sequence: TGTGCCAGCAGCTTGCCGGGACTAGCTGGCGAGCAGTACTTC. Translated, it gives CASSLPGLAGEQYF.